This note documents a single T cell receptor beta chain sequence. Antigen specificity is unknown. This sample is drawn from a study of cytomegalovirus exposure and HLA in healthy donors. General study results and limits: In an earlier analysis, most TCR beta V segments were productive about 87% or about 30% of the time.

This CDR3 contains 16 residues. The V end was cut by 0 bases, the J end by 1 base, with 13 bases between. Germline V CDR1 and CDR2: SGHKS, YYEKEE (reference sequence). 60 Vbeta and 13 Jbeta primers were used in PCR. The assay was immunoSEQ multiplex PCR, and TCRdb's table has in-frame clones only and misses some. The sample includes 45,000 to 65,000 clones, around three quarters of them seen just once. The sequence was obtained from a woman aged 45-59 years in good health and CMV-seropositive. The V gene is TRBV5-5, the J gene TRBJ1-1, with a tentative D call TRBD1 (5 bases). Sequenced: PBMCs. In DNA, the CDR3 is TGTGCCAGCAGCTTGGCGCAGGGCCAAACGAACACTGAAGCTTTCTTT. This encodes CASSLAQGQTNTEAFF. The full variable domain, its missing parts supplied by reference TRBV5-5 and TRBJ1-1, is DAGVTQSPTHLIKTRGQQVTLRCSPISGHKSVSWYQQVLGQGPQFIFQYYEKEERGRGNFPDRFSARQFPNYSSELNVNALLLGDSALYLCASSLAQGQTNTEAFFGQGTRLTVV.